This T cell receptor (beta chain) emerged from a study of T-cell memory formation after mild COVID-19. At the level of the study: The study found TCR clusters largely donor specific.

Findings of the study overall: A second wave expanding day 15 to 37 was CD4+-biased; contracting clones were balanced.

The germline V and J ends were trimmed by 6 bases and 1 base, with 10 bases remaining between them. Germline CDR1 reads DFQATT; CDR2 reads SNEGSKA (reference sequence). CDR3 length equals 12 residues. Each CDR3 protein gets one entry after TCRdb re-called the 5' RACE reads with MiXCR. This sample has about 160,000 distinct CDR3 sequences; roughly a third occur once, and the top ten carry 9.5% to 15%. On this clonotype itself: Its cognate antigen is unknown.

The chain recombines TRBV20-1 with TRBJ2-7, with D possibly being TRBD1 (5 bases). The receptor was derived from an adult woman who had mild COVID-19 (a few samples of this study predate the infection). Cell type and time point are not known. The sequencing input was PBMCs or a T cell subset sorted from them (not recorded which). The CDR3, as DNA: TGCAGTGCAATCAGGGATTCCTACGAGCAGTACTTC. It is translated as CSAIRDSYEQYF.